These 25 T cell receptor beta chains were sequenced from one sample in a study of regulatory dendritic cells for organ transplantation. The table came from immunoSEQ multiplex PCR; TCRdb's copy has only in-frame clones and leaves some out. The sample contains about 38,000 clones, under 95% of which appear only once. The sample comprised naive CD8+ T cells from blood. Subset noted: CD45RA+ naive T cells. The source is a human donor in good health.

This chain connects TRBV7-9 to TRBJ2-6; a weak D match, TRBD1 (5 bases). The CDR3 runs to 16 residues. V was pared by 7 bases and J by 0 bases, with 13 bases between. The V gene's germline CDR1 is SEHNR and CDR2 FQNEAQ (reference sequence). CDR3 sequence reads: CASKRRGSSGANVLTF. The CDR3 DNA follows: TGTGCCAGCAAAAGAAGGGGCAGCTCTGGGGCCAACGTCCTGACTTTC.

The chain couples TRBV5-4 to TRBJ2-2; D is possibly TRBD2 (5 bases). Trimming cost V 0 bases and J 1 base, with 10 bases left between them. Germline V gene data show CDR1 as SGHNT and CDR2 as YYREEE (reference sequence). This CDR3 is 16 amino acids long. The CDR3 DNA sequence: TGTGCCAGCAGCTTGGTTGGGAGTAGGAACACCGGGGAGCTGTTTTTT. It translates to CASSLVGSRNTGELFF.

The rearrangement uses TRBV19 and TRBJ2-5; tentative D call: TRBD1 (6 bases). Germline V gene sequence: CDR1 LNHDA, CDR2 SQIVND (reference sequence). V shed 5 bases and J shed 5 bases, with 18 bases lying between them. The CDR3 has 15 residues. The DNA for the CDR3 is TGTGCCAGTAGTCCGGTGGGGACACAGAGGGAGACCCAGTACTTC. This codes for CASSPVGTQRETQYF.

V and J are TRBV7-9 and TRBJ2-3; 7 nucleotides match TRBD1. The CDR3 totals 14 residues. With V trimmed by 5 bases and J by 4 bases, 6 bases remained unmatched. Germline V CDR1 and CDR2: SEHNR, FQNEAQ (reference sequence). The CDR3 nucleotides read TGTGCCAGCAGCCTCACAGGGGTTCCAGATACGCAGTATTTT. Translation gives CASSLTGVPDTQYF.

The chain carries TRBV4-1 and TRBJ2-1, with D tentatively TRBD2 (5 bases). With 1 base removed from V and 7 bases from J, the gap between germline ends came to 11 bases. Germline V gene data show CDR1 as MGHRA and CDR2 as YSYEKL. CDR3 size: 14 residues. CDR3 in DNA: TGCGCCAGCAGCCAAGGGCTAGCTTTGAATGAGCAGTTCTTC. This gives the protein CASSQGLALNEQFF.

The V and J genes are TRBV25-1 and TRBJ2-7; the D call may be TRBD1 or TRBD2 (5 bases each). The V end was cut by 1 base, the J end by 7 bases, with 17 bases between. CDR1 MGHDK and CDR2 SYGVNS come from the germline V gene. The CDR3 is 15 amino acids. The CDR3 DNA reads TGTGCCAGCAGTGAATTGTCGGGGACCTCGGGTGAGCAGTACTTC. Residues: CASSELSGTSGEQYF.

The rearrangement joins TRBV11-3 to TRBJ2-1; D not resolved. This CDR3 region has 14 residues. Trimming pared 5 bases from V and 8 bases from J, leaving 16 bases between. The germline V gene has CDR1 SGHNT and CDR2 YENEEA. CDR3 nucleotide sequence: TGTGCCAGCAGCCCACGGGTTAGTCCTGATGAGCAGTTCTTC. The encoded protein is CASSPRVSPDEQFF.

The chain recombines TRBV11-2 with TRBJ2-1, with D tentatively TRBD1 or TRBD2 (5 bases each). The CDR3 loop spans 14 amino acids. CDR1 SGHAT and CDR2 FQNNGV come from the germline V gene. Trimming stripped 2 bases from V and 5 bases from J, with 10 bases between. CDR3 residues: CASSLFGTNNEQFF. CDR3 coding DNA: TGTGCCAGCAGCTTATTTGGGACCAACAATGAGCAGTTCTTC. The complete variable domain, with remaining parts taken from reference TRBV11-2 and TRBJ2-1, reads EAGVAQSPRYKIIEKRQSVAFWCNPISGHATLYWYQQILGQGPKLLIQFQNNGVVDDSQLPKDRFSAERLKGVDSTLKIQPAKLEDSAVYLCASSLFGTNNEQFFGPGTRLTVL.

The genes are TRBV6-5 and TRBJ2-2; D is unresolved. V was clipped by 0 bases and J by 6 bases, with 5 bases between them. Germline loops: CDR1 MNHEY, CDR2 SVGAGI. This CDR3 is built from 13 residues. CDR3 region: CASSYSGPGELFF. DNA of the CDR3: TGTGCCAGCAGTTACTCAGGGCCCGGGGAGCTGTTTTTT.

The chain recombines TRBV1 with TRBJ2-2. TRBV1 constitutes a pseudogene. The length of the CDR3 is 17 residues. CDR3 sequence: CTSSQDCIWQQTGELFF. The DNA of the CDR3 is TGCACCAGCAGCCAAGATTGTATCTGGCAGCAGACCGGGGAGCTGTTTTTT.

V usage is TRBV29-1 and J usage is TRBJ2-5; perhaps TRBD1 as D (5 bases). The germline gives CDR1 SQVTM, CDR2 ANQGSEA. CDR3 length: 12 residues. The CDR3 sequence is CSIAVRVETQYF. In DNA form, the CDR3 reads TGCAGTATAGCCGTCAGGGTCGAGACCCAGTACTTC.

This chain connects TRBV27 to TRBJ2-3; 9 bases line up with TRBD1. Losses at the gene ends were 3 bases for V and 1 base for J; bases not matched to a gene: 5. The CDR3 is made up of 16 amino acids. Germline loops: CDR1 MNHEY, CDR2 SMNVEV (reference sequence). CDR3 region: CASSLYRTGGTDTQYF. CDR3 nucleotide sequence: TGTGCCAGCAGTTTGTATAGGACAGGGGGCACAGATACGCAGTATTTT.

This clone was counted once. Distinct nucleotide sequences in the sample also encode this CDR3. V and J are TRBV27 and TRBJ2-7; maybe TRBD1 (6 bases). The CDR3 has 14 amino acids. V gave up 1 base and J gave up 2 bases, with 9 bases separating them. Germline lookup yields CDR1 MNHEY and CDR2 SMNVEV (reference sequence). CDR3 sequence: CASSLFGQTYEQYF. The CDR3 DNA is TGTGCCAGCAGTTTATTTGGACAGACCTACGAGCAGTACTTC.

This rearrangement joins TRBV9 to TRBJ2-7; tentatively, D is TRBD1 (6 bases). The CDR3 spans 14 residues. Germline assignment: CDR1 SGDLS and CDR2 YYNGEE. V lost 7 bases to trimming and J lost 4 bases, with 18 bases between them. The CDR3 here is CASGGGQGLYEQYF. The CDR3 DNA reads as TGTGCCAGCGGCGGCGGCCAGGGGCTTTACGAGCAGTACTTC.

The genes are TRBV30 and TRBJ2-2, with a tentative D call TRBD2 (7 bases). Deletions cut 7 bases from V and 4 bases from J, with 16 bases between. CDR3 length equals 14 residues. The V gene's germline CDR1 is GTSNPN and CDR2 SVGIG (reference sequence). CDR3 DNA: TGTGCCTCGGACGGGGGGCGGGGCACCGGGGAGCTGTTTTTT. It translates to CASDGGRGTGELFF.

The chain has TRBV5-6 and TRBJ2-7; D may correspond to TRBD1 or TRBD2 (5 bases each). Trimming took off 4 bases at V and 5 bases at J, with 19 bases between the two ends. The germline V gene has CDR1 SGHDT and CDR2 YYEEEE. The CDR3 is 15 amino acids. CDR3 loop: CASSLGTIQAHEQYF. The CDR3 DNA follows: TGTGCCAGCAGCCTAGGGACGATCCAAGCCCACGAGCAGTACTTC.

The CDR3 loop is CASSPGQGAEGYTF. The CDR3 DNA reads TGTGCCAGCAGCCCTGGACAGGGGGCGGAGGGCTACACCTTC. The chain has TRBV7-9 and TRBJ1-2; 11 nucleotides agree with TRBD1. Germline assignment: CDR1 SEHNR and CDR2 FQNEAQ (reference sequence). The ends lost 5 bases at V and 8 bases at J; junction bases unmatched: 7. CDR3 length: 14 amino acids.

In this sample, this clone turned up once. This chain links TRBV4-3 with TRBJ1-1, with a weak D call TRBD1 (6 bases). V dropped 4 bases and J dropped 5 bases, with 17 bases sitting between them. The CDR3 consists of 15 residues. CDR1 LGHNA and CDR2 YSLEER come from the germline V gene. CDR3 in amino acids: CASSRLQGSETEAFF. DNA for the CDR3: TGCGCCAGCAGCCGGCTACAGGGTTCTGAGACTGAAGCTTTCTTT.

About this clone itself: At one boundary the junction diverges from the germline segment, which might be a read error. This CDR3 is CSAGDRWEQYF. CDR3 DNA sequence: TGCAGTGCTGGAGACCGGTGGGAGCAGTACTTC. The chain uses TRBV20-1 and TRBJ2-7; D unclear. CDR1 and CDR2 (germline): DFQATT, SNEGSKA (reference sequence). The CDR3 spans 11 residues.

This chain links TRBV19 with TRBJ1-3; a weak D match, TRBD1 (5 bases). The CDR3 is made up of 15 amino acids. The ends were cut back, 7 bases at V and 2 bases at J, with 15 bases in the middle. Germline V gene sequence: CDR1 LNHDA, CDR2 SQIVND (reference sequence). The CDR3 here is CASTMPGTTGNTIYF. The CDR3 DNA follows: TGTGCCAGTACTATGCCGGGGACGACTGGAAACACCATATATTTT.

Points on this clone: Germline and junction disagree at one end, which may indicate a read error. The V call is TRBV30, the J call TRBJ1-1; 7 bases are a match to TRBD1. The germline V gene has CDR1 GTSNPN and CDR2 SVGIG (reference sequence). The CDR3 is 13 amino acids. The CDR3 here is CARRGWDSVEAFF. CDR3 nucleotides: TGTGCCCGGAGGGGGTGGGACAGCGTAGAAGCTTTCTTT.

The chain combines TRBV15 with TRBJ2-7, with no clear D. Germline V gene sequence: CDR1 LNHNV, CDR2 YYDKDF (reference sequence). The CDR3 is 13 amino acids. V gave up 1 base and J gave up 9 bases, with 13 bases separating them. The CDR3 nucleotides are TGTGCCACCAGCAGAGGACCCGCTTGGGTGCAGTACTTC. This gives the protein CATSRGPAWVQYF.

The chain carries TRBV6-5 and TRBJ1-1; D is ambiguous. This CDR3 comprises 14 residues. Germline assignment: CDR1 MNHEY and CDR2 SVGAGI. With 2 bases removed from V and 0 bases from J, the gap between germline ends came to 7 bases. In nucleotides, the CDR3 is TGTGCCAGCAGTTACAAAAGACTGAACACTGAAGCTTTCTTT. This translates into CASSYKRLNTEAFF.

V gene TRBV28 combines with J gene TRBJ2-7, with 8 bases matching TRBD1. The germline CDR1 and CDR2 sequences are MDHEN and SYDVKM. CDR3 size: 15 residues. Trimming removed 5 bases from V and 4 bases from J; junction bases left unmatched: 10. The CDR3 protein is CASSPTGGPGYEQYF. DNA of the CDR3: TGTGCCAGCAGTCCTACAGGGGGTCCCGGATACGAGCAGTACTTC.

This clone showed up just once. The chain combines TRBV4-1 with TRBJ1-2, with D possibly being TRBD1 (5 bases). The germline V and J ends were trimmed by 4 bases and 0 bases, with 15 bases remaining between them. Germline loops: CDR1 MGHRA, CDR2 YSYEKL. The CDR3 covers 16 residues. CDR3 residues: CASSPDSLLANYGYTF. In nucleotides, the CDR3 is TGCGCCAGCAGCCCTGACAGCCTCCTAGCTAACTATGGCTACACCTTC.